The 30 T cell receptor beta chains below come from one sample, sequenced in a study of T cell changes during pregnancy in multiple sclerosis. Assay: immunoSEQ multiplex PCR; the TCRdb copy retains only in-frame clones and omits some. This table has tens of thousands of clones, roughly nine tenths appearing once. This sample comprised CD8+ T cells from peripheral blood mononuclear cells, obtained before pregnancy. Receptors originate from a female donor with multiple sclerosis, enrolled in a pregnancy study.

The rearrangement joins TRBV5-6 to TRBJ2-2; TRBD2 aligns across 12 bases. This CDR3 region has 16 residues. V trimming: 4 bases; J trimming: 7 bases; junction bases outside the gene matches: 8. Germline V CDR1 and CDR2: SGHDT, YYEEEE. This CDR3 reads CASSVPSGGEIGELFF. The CDR3 DNA sequence: TGTGCCAGCAGCGTGCCTAGCGGGGGGGAGATCGGGGAGCTGTTTTTT.

The chain employs TRBV6-7 and TRBJ1-6; 8 nucleotides line up with TRBD1. TRBV6-7 falls under the ORF class, with uncertain function. V was pared by 7 bases and J by 6 bases, with 5 bases of the junction left unmatched. CDR3 length: 14 amino acids. The CDR3 bases are TGTGCCAGCACCGATGACAGGGGTAATTCACCCCTCCACTTT. Protein: CASTDDRGNSPLHF.

The rearrangement links TRBV15 to TRBJ2-3; 9 bases are a match to TRBD2. V dropped 7 bases and J dropped 2; count of bases not matched to a gene: 1. The CDR3 sequence is 13 residues long. Germline V gene sequence: CDR1 LNHNV, CDR2 YYDKDF (reference sequence). The CDR3 DNA reads TGTGCCACCACTAGCGGGGACACAGATACGCAGTATTTT. Protein: CATTSGDTDTQYF. Variable domain in full (rest from reference TRBV15 and TRBJ2-3): DAMVIQNPRYQVTQFGKPVTLSCSQTLNHNVMYWYQQKSSQAPKLLFHYYDKDFNNEADTPDNFQSRRPNTSFCFLDIRSPGLGDTAMYLCATTSGDTDTQYFGPGTRLTVL.

The chain employs TRBV10-1 and TRBJ2-3, with 8 bases identical to TRBD2. V was clipped by 8 bases and J by 6 bases; unmatched bases: 16. This CDR3 comprises 16 residues. Germline values: CDR1 WNHNN, CDR2 SYGVQD (reference sequence). The CDR3 DNA follows: TGCGCCAGCGACCAGTCGGCTAGCGGGCCCCCGGATACGCAGTATTTT. Translating it yields CASDQSASGPPDTQYF.

This clone was picked up one time. This chain connects TRBV9 to TRBJ1-2; D gene unclear. This CDR3 region has 13 residues. Germline values: CDR1 SGDLS, CDR2 YYNGEE. V gave up 4 bases and J gave up 1 base, with 8 bases separating them. CDR3 region: CASSSVVNYGYTF. CDR3 DNA sequence: TGTGCCAGCAGCTCGGTGGTTAACTATGGCTACACCTTC.

The rearrangement joins TRBV7-6 to TRBJ2-2; D remains ambiguous. The CDR3 sequence is 17 residues long. V shed 0 bases and J shed 4 bases, with 15 bases lying between them. The germline CDR1 and CDR2 sequences are SGHVS and FNYEAQ. The CDR3 protein is CASSLAFSSYITGELFF. DNA for the CDR3: TGTGCCAGCAGCTTAGCCTTCTCTAGTTACATCACCGGGGAGCTGTTTTTT. Full variable domain (remainder filled in from reference TRBV7-6 and TRBJ2-2): GAGVSQSPRYKVTKRGQDVALRCDPISGHVSLYWYRQALGQGPEFLTYFNYEAQQDKSGLPNDRFSAERPEGSISTLTIQRTEQRDSAMYRCASSLAFSSYITGELFFGEGSRLTVL.

This sequence joins TRBV4-1 and TRBJ1-6; no clear D. From germline, CDR1 is MGHRA and CDR2 YSYEKL. The V and J ends lost 4 bases and 5 bases respectively, with 9 bases between them. The CDR3 consists of 14 residues. Written as DNA, the CDR3 is TGCGCCAGCAGCCCACAGCCAGATAATTCACCCCTCCACTTT. Its protein product is CASSPQPDNSPLHF.

The chain combines TRBV5-6 with TRBJ2-1, with 9 bases lining up with TRBD2. The CDR3 consists of 15 residues. The V gene end was trimmed by 4 bases and the J gene end by 4 bases; junction bases not matched to a gene: 6. Germline assignment: CDR1 SGHDT and CDR2 YYEEEE. The CDR3 nucleotides read TGTGCCAGCAGCGCTACTAGCGGGTCATACAATGAGCAGTTCTTC. This gives the protein CASSATSGSYNEQFF.

This rearrangement joins TRBV2 to TRBJ2-5, with 7 bases that match TRBD2. The germline CDR1 and CDR2 sequences are SNHLY and FYNNEI. The CDR3 sequence is 16 residues long. V trimming: 2 bases; J trimming: 1 base; junction bases outside the gene matches: 7. Written as DNA, the CDR3 is TGTGCCAGCAGTGAACCTGGGGGGGGTTTCCAAGAGACCCAGTACTTC. Translating it yields CASSEPGGGFQETQYF.

V usage is TRBV13 and J usage is TRBJ1-3; 7 bases agree with TRBD1. Germline V gene data show CDR1 as PRHDT and CDR2 as FYEKMQ (reference sequence). V shed 1 base, J shed 0 bases, and the junction held 3 bases outside the gene matches. The length of the CDR3 is 16 residues. This CDR3 reads CASSLEGQFSGNTIYF. The CDR3 DNA reads as TGTGCCAGCAGCTTAGAGGGACAGTTCTCTGGAAACACCATATATTTT.

This chain joins TRBV13 and TRBJ2-2; D might be TRBD1 (6 bases). Trimming stripped 6 bases from V and 5 bases from J, with 16 bases between. The CDR3 runs 15 residues. Germline CDR1 is PRHDT and CDR2 is FYEKMQ (reference sequence). CDR3: CASRGRQEGTGELFF. For the CDR3, the DNA is TGTGCCAGCAGGGGGCGACAGGAAGGAACCGGGGAGCTGTTTTTT.

The chain couples TRBV6-5 to TRBJ1-6; weak D call: TRBD1 (6 bases). In germline, CDR1 is MNHEY, CDR2 SVGAGI. The CDR3 is 15 amino acids. The V gene lost 2 bases and the J gene lost 7 bases, with 12 bases spanning the gap. The CDR3 nucleotides are TGTGCCAGCAGTTACGCAGGACAGCCGAATTCACCCCTCCACTTT. It codes for CASSYAGQPNSPLHF.

The chain combines TRBV10-2 with TRBJ2-3, with D perhaps TRBD2 (5 bases). The CDR3 totals 14 residues. The germline V and J ends were trimmed by 4 bases and 6 bases, with 14 bases remaining between them. In germline, CDR1 is WSHSY, CDR2 SAAADI. CDR3 residues: CASSGTQGVDTQYF. The DNA for the CDR3 is TGCGCCAGCAGTGGGACTCAAGGAGTGGATACGCAGTATTTT.

V is TRBV27 and J is TRBJ1-5; D is unresolved. V lost 1 base, J lost 7 bases, and 11 bases lay in between. CDR1 is MNHEY and CDR2 is SMNVEV in the germline V gene (reference sequence). CDR3 length equals 14 residues. The CDR3 DNA sequence: TGTGCCAGCAGTTTATTTTCCGGGATCCAGCCCCAGCATTTT. Its protein is CASSLFSGIQPQHF.

The chain carries TRBV9 and TRBJ2-6; D might be TRBD1 (5 bases). Trimming left V 3 bases short and J 0 bases short, with 16 bases between. Germline lookup yields CDR1 SGDLS and CDR2 YYNGEE. The CDR3 sequence is 18 residues long. The CDR3 sequence is CASSGGRGENSGANVLTF. The CDR3 DNA sequence: TGTGCCAGCAGCGGGGGTAGGGGCGAAAACTCTGGGGCCAACGTCCTGACTTTC.

The chain employs TRBV27 and TRBJ2-2; 7 positions match TRBD1. Germline loops: CDR1 MNHEY, CDR2 SMNVEV (reference sequence). The CDR3 is 15 amino acids. Trimming took 3 bases from V and 1 from J; bases not matched to a gene: 2. DNA for the CDR3: TGTGCCAGCAGTTTCCGACAGGGGAACACCGGGGAGCTGTTTTTT. It yields the protein CASSFRQGNTGELFF.

This clone has a single count. The chain uses TRBV11-2 and TRBJ1-3, with unresolved D. This CDR3 has 17 residues. Between the trimmed V and J ends, which lost 1 base and 0 bases, there was a span of 13 bases. CDR1 and CDR2 from the germline V gene are SGHAT and FQNNGV. The CDR3 DNA reads TGTGCCAGCAGCTTAGTTCTCCGACACTCCTCTGGAAACACCATATATTTT. Protein: CASSLVLRHSSGNTIYF.

The genes are TRBV19 and TRBJ1-5; 7 positions match TRBD1. This CDR3 spans 15 amino acids. V gave up 5 bases and J gave up 3 bases; unmatched junction bases: 7. Germline V CDR1 and CDR2: LNHDA, SQIVND (reference sequence). CDR3 amino acids: CASSLTGNNNQPQHF. The CDR3 bases are TGTGCCAGTAGTTTGACAGGGAATAACAATCAGCCCCAGCATTTT.

The V and J genes are TRBV11-2 and TRBJ2-7, with D possibly TRBD1 on 5 matching bases. The length of the CDR3 is 14 residues. Germline-derived CDR1 and CDR2 are SGHAT and FQNNGV. V lost 3 bases to trimming and J lost 2 bases, with 11 bases between them. The CDR3 DNA reads TGTGCCAGCAGCTTGGACAAGATCCCCTACGAGCAGTACTTC. Its translation: CASSLDKIPYEQYF.

The V and J genes are TRBV9 and TRBJ1-5, with D possibly matching TRBD1 (5 bases). The germline V and J ends were trimmed by 0 bases and 3 bases, with 10 bases remaining between them. The CDR3 is 15 residues long. Germline V gene data show CDR1 as SGDLS and CDR2 as YYNGEE. The CDR3 protein is CASSVAGADNQPQHF. The CDR3 region has the DNA TGTGCCAGCAGCGTAGCTGGGGCAGACAATCAGCCCCAGCATTTT.

The chain joins TRBV19 to TRBJ1-1; unclear D gene. The CDR3 totals 15 residues. CDR1 LNHDA and CDR2 SQIVND come from the germline V gene (reference sequence). V was shortened by 4 bases and J by 6 bases, with 18 bases between the two germline ends. The CDR3 here is CASSTSRTGFPEAFF. The CDR3 DNA follows: TGTGCCAGTAGTACTTCTAGGACGGGGTTCCCTGAAGCTTTCTTT.

The chain is built from TRBV6-5 and TRBJ2-5; TRBD2 agrees at 10 bases. Germline V gene data show CDR1 as MNHEY and CDR2 as SVGAGI. Trimming at V came to 5 bases and at J to 5 bases, leaving 5 bases not matched to a gene. This CDR3 is built from 14 residues. The CDR3: CASSELAGEETQYF. DNA of the CDR3: TGTGCCAGCAGTGAGCTAGCGGGGGAGGAGACCCAGTACTTC.

V usage is TRBV12-1 and J usage is TRBJ2-3; the table's D call of TRBD2 was not tested on the DNA. TRBV12-1 is an annotated pseudogene. This CDR3 has 13 residues. The CDR3 DNA reads TGTGCCAGCAGGGCGGGGCGCTTGGATACGCAGTATTTT. This sequence encodes CASRAGRLDTQYF.

The rearrangement links TRBV4-1 to TRBJ2-1, with TRBD1 matching 7 bases. This CDR3 has 13 amino acids. Losses at the gene ends were 3 bases for V and 6 bases for J; bases not matched to a gene: 2. Germline CDR1 and CDR2: MGHRA and YSYEKL. The chain's CDR3 is CASSQTGFNEQFF. CDR3 DNA sequence: TGCGCCAGCAGCCAGACAGGGTTCAATGAGCAGTTCTTC.

Only one count was recorded for this clone. The rearrangement links TRBV4-2 to TRBJ1-1; D unclear. The length of the CDR3 is 14 residues. V lost 0 bases and J 1 base, leaving 6 bases between the germline ends. Germline CDR1 and CDR2: LGHNA and YNFKEQ. The chain's CDR3 is CASSQDRQNTEAFF. CDR3 coding DNA: TGTGCCAGCAGCCAAGACAGGCAGAACACTGAAGCTTTCTTT.

This chain uses TRBV6-6 with TRBJ2-3; weak D call: TRBD2 (6 bases). Germline CDR1 is MNHNY and CDR2 is SVGAGI (reference sequence). The ends were cut back, 2 bases at V and 0 bases at J, with 6 bases in the middle. This CDR3 contains 14 residues. The CDR3 region has the DNA TGTGCCAGCAGTTACGCGGGGAGCACAGATACGCAGTATTTT. Translation: CASSYAGSTDTQYF.

The rearrangement uses TRBV29-1 and TRBJ2-3; maybe TRBD2 (6 bases). Per the germline V gene, CDR1 is SQVTM and CDR2 is ANQGSEA. CDR3 length: 15 residues. V lost 1 base to trimming and J lost 1 base, with 12 bases between them. As DNA, the CDR3 is TGCAGCGTTGAAGGGCAGGAGGGGCGCACAGATACGCAGTATTTT. Encoded protein: CSVEGQEGRTDTQYF.

This chain links TRBV9 with TRBJ2-2; 10 nucleotides line up with TRBD1. This CDR3 region has 16 residues. Germline CDR1 and CDR2: SGDLS and YYNGEE. With V trimmed by 0 bases and J by 7 bases, 6 bases remained unmatched. The CDR3 protein is CASSVARDRGLGELFF. Here the CDR3 DNA reads TGTGCCAGCAGCGTAGCTCGGGACAGGGGCCTCGGGGAGCTGTTTTTT.

V gene TRBV7-8 combines with J gene TRBJ2-3; TRBD2 might be the D (7 bases). The germline gives CDR1 SGHVS, CDR2 FQNEAQ. V lost 5 bases, J lost 6 bases, and 30 bases lay in between. CDR3 size: 19 residues. The CDR3 DNA reads TGTGCCAGCAGCGATAGTTTTAAGAGTTGGGGGGGGGCGGGCGATACGCAGTATTTT. This codes for CASSDSFKSWGGAGDTQYF.

The chain links TRBV4-1 to TRBJ2-7; possibly TRBD1 for D (6 bases). V lost 2 bases and J lost 2, with 13 bases in between. The CDR3 is 15 residues long. Germline V gene lookup returns CDR1 MGHRA and CDR2 YSYEKL. CDR3 sequence (DNA): TGCGCCAGCAGCCAAATTGAACAGGGCACCTACGAGCAGTACTTC. Translated: CASSQIEQGTYEQYF.